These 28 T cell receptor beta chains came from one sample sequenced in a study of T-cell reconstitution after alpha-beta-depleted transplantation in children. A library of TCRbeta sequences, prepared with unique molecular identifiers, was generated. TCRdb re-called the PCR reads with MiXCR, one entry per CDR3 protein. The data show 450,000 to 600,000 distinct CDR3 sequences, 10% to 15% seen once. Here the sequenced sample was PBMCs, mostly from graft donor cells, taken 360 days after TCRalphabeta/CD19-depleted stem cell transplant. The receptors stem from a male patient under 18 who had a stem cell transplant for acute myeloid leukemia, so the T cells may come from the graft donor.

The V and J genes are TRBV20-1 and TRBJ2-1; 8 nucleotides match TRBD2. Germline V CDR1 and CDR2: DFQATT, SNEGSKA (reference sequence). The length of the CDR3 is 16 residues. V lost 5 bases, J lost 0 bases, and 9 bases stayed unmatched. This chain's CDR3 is CSARERELFSYNEQFF. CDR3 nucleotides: TGCAGTGCTCGTGAGCGGGAGTTGTTCTCCTACAATGAGCAGTTCTTC.

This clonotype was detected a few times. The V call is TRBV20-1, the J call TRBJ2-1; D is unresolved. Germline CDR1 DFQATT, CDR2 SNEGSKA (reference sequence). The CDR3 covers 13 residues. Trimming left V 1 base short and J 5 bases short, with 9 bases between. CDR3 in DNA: TGCAGTGCTAGAGTCCCCCACAACAATGAGCAGTTCTTC. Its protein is CSARVPHNNEQFF.

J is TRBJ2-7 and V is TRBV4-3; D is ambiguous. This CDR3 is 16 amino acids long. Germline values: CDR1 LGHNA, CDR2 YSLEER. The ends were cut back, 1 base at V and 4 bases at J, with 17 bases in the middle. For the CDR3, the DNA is TGCGCCAGCAGCCAAGTAGGAGTTTCCCCACTTTACGAGCAGTACTTC. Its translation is CASSQVGVSPLYEQYF.

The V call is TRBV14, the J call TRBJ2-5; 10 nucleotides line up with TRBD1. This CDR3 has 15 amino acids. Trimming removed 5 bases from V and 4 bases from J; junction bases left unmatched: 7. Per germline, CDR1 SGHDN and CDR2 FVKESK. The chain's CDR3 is CASSYSRTGGETQYF. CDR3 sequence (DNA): TGTGCCAGCAGCTATAGTCGGACAGGGGGAGAGACCCAGTACTTC.

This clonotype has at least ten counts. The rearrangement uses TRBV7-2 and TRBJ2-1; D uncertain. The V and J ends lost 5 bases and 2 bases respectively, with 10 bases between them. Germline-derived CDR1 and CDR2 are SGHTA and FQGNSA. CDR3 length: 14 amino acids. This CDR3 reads CASSRSWPYNEQFF. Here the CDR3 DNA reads TGTGCCAGCAGCCGAAGCTGGCCCTACAATGAGCAGTTCTTC.

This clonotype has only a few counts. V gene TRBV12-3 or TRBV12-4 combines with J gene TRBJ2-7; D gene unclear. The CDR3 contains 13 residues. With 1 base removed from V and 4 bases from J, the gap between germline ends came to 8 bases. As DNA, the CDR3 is TGTGCCAGCAGTTTAGGATCAGAGTACGAGCAGTACTTC. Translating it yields CASSLGSEYEQYF.

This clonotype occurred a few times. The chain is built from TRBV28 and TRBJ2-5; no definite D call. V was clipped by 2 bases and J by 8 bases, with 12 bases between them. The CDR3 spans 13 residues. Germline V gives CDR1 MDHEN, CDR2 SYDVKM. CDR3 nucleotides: TGTGCCAGCAGTTTAAGGGTCTTATTTACCCAGTACTTC. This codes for CASSLRVLFTQYF.

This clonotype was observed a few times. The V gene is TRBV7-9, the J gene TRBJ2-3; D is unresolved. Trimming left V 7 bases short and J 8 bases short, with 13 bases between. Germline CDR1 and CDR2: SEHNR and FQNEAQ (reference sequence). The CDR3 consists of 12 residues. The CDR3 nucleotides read TGTGCCAGCACCAGCCTCGTCTCTACGCAGTATTTT. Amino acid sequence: CASTSLVSTQYF.

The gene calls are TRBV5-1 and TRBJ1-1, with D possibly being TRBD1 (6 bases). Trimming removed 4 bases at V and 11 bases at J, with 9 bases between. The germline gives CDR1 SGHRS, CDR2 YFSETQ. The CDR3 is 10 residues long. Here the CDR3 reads CASSGGLAFF. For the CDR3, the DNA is TGCGCCAGCAGCGGGGGGCTGGCTTTCTTT.

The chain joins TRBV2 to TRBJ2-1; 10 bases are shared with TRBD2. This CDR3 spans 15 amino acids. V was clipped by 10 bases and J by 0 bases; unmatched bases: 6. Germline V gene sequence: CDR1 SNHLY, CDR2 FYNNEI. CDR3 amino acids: CAILAGGSSYNEQFF. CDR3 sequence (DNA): TGTGCCATCTTAGCGGGAGGTAGCTCCTACAATGAGCAGTTCTTC.

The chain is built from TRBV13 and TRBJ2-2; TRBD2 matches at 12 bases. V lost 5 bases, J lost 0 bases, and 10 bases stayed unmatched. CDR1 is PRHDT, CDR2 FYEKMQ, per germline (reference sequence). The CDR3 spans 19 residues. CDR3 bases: TGTGCCAGCAGCCCTGACCCTAGCGGGAGGGCCTCGAACACCGGGGAGCTGTTTTTT. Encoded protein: CASSPDPSGRASNTGELFF.

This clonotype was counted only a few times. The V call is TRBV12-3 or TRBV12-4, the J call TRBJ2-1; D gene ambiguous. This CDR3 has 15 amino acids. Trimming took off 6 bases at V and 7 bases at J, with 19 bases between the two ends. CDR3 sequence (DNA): TGTGCCAGCAGCCCGGGCCCGACACCCTTTAATGAGCAGTTCTTC. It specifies CASSPGPTPFNEQFF.

The CDR3 here is CASSQDGLAGSSIYEQYF. The CDR3 DNA is TGCGCCAGCAGCCAAGACGGACTAGCGGGCTCTTCCATATACGAGCAGTACTTC. The V call is TRBV4-3, the J call TRBJ2-7; 11 bases line up with TRBD2. The CDR3 length is 18 residues. Looked up from germline, CDR1 is LGHNA and CDR2 is YSLEER. The J segment lost 4 bases and the V segment lost 0 bases, leaving 11 bases of the junction unmatched.

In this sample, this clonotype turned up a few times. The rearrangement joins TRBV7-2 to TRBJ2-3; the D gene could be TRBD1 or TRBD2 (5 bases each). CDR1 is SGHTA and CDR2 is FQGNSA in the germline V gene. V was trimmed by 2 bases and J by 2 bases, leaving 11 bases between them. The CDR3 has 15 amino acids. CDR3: CASSLSWGYTDTQYF. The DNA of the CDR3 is TGTGCCAGCAGCTTAAGCTGGGGGTACACAGATACGCAGTATTTT.

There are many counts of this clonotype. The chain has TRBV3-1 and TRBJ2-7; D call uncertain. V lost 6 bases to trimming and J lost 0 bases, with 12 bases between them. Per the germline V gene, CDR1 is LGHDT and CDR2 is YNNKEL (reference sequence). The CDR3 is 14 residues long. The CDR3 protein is CASSPSMVSYEQYF. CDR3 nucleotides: TGTGCCAGCAGTCCCAGTATGGTCTCCTACGAGCAGTACTTC.

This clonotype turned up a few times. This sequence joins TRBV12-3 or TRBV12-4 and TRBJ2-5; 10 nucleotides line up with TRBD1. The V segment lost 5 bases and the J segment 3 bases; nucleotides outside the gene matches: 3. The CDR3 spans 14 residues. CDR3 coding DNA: TGTGCCAGCAGTCGCGGGACAGGGGAAGAGACCCAGTACTTC. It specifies CASSRGTGEETQYF.

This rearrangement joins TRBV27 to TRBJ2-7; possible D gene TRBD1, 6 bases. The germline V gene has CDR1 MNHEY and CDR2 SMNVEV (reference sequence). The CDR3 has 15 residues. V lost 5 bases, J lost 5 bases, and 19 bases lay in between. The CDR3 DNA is TGTGCCAGCAGTGCCGGGGTTGTCAGGGGAAACGAGCAGTACTTC. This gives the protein CASSAGVVRGNEQYF.

CDR3 in amino acids: CASSHGGLAVSYEQYF. CDR3 bases: TGTGCCAGCAGCCATGGGGGACTAGCGGTCTCCTACGAGCAGTACTTC. J is TRBJ2-7 and V is TRBV4-2, with 11 bases fitting TRBD2. CDR1 and CDR2 from the germline V gene are LGHNA and YNFKEQ. V dropped 3 bases and J dropped 0; count of bases not matched to a gene: 4. CDR3 length equals 16 residues.

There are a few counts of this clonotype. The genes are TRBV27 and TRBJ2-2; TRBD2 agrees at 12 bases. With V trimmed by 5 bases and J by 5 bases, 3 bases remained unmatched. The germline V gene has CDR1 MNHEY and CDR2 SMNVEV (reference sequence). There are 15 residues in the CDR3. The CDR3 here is CASSLAGGPTGELFF. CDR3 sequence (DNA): TGTGCCAGCAGTCTAGCGGGAGGGCCAACCGGGGAGCTGTTTTTT.

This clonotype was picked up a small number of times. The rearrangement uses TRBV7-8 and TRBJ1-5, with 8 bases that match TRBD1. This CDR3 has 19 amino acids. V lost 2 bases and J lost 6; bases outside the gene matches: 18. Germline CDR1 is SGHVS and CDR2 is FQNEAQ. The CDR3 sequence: CASSLYSPPDRGPLQPQHF. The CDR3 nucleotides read TGTGCCAGCAGCTTATATTCTCCTCCTGACAGGGGCCCCCTTCAGCCCCAGCATTTT.

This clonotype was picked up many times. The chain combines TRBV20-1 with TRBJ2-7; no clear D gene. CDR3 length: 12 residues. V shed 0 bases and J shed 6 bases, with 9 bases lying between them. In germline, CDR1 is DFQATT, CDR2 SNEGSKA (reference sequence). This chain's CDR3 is CSARDDGFEQYF. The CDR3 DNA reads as TGCAGTGCTAGAGATGACGGGTTCGAGCAGTACTTC.

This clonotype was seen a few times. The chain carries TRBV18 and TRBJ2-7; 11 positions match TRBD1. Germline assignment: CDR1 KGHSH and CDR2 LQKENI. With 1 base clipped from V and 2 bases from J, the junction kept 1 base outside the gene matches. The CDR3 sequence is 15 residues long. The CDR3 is CASSPQGQGAYEQYF. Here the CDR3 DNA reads TGTGCCAGCTCACCACAGGGACAGGGGGCCTACGAGCAGTACTTC.

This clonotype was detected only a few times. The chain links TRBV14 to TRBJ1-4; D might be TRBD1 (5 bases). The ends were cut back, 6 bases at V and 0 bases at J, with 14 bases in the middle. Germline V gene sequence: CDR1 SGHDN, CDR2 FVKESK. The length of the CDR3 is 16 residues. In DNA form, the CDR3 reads TGTGCCAGCAGTCCGGGACTCCACTCAACTAATGAAAAACTGTTTTTT. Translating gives CASSPGLHSTNEKLFF. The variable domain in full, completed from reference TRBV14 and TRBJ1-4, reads EAGVTQFPSHSVIEKGQTVTLRCDPISGHDNLYWYRRVMGKEIKFLLHFVKESKQDESGMPNNRFLAERTGGTYSTLKVQPAELEDSGVYFCASSPGLHSTNEKLFFGSGTQLSVL.

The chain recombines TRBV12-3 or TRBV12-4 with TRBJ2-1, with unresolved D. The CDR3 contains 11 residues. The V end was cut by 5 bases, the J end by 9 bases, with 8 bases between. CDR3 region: CASSPPAEQFF. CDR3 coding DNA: TGTGCCAGCAGTCCCCCTGCTGAGCAGTTCTTC.

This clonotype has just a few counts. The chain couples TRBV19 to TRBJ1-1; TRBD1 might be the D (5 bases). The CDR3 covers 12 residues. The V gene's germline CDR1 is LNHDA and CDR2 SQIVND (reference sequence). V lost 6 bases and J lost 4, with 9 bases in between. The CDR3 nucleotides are TGTGCCAGTAGCGGGGGGTTCACTGAAGCTTTCTTT. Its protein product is CASSGGFTEAFF.

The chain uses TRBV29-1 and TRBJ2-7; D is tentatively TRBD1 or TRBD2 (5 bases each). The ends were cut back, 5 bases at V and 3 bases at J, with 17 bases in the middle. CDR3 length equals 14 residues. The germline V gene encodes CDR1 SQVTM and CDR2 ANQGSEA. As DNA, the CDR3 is TGCAGCGTTCGACGATTCCGGGACGACTACGAGCAGTACTTC. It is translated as CSVRRFRDDYEQYF.

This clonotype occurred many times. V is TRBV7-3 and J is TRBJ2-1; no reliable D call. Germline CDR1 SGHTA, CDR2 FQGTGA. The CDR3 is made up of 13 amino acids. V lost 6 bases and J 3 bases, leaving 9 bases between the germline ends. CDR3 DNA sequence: TGTGCCAGCAGTTTAGGCCTCTACAATGAGCAGTTCTTC. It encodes CASSLGLYNEQFF. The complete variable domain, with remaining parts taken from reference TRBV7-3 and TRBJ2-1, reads GAGVSQTPSNKVTEKGKYVELRCDPISGHTALYWYRQSLGQGPEFLIYFQGTGAADDSGLPNDRFFAVRPEGSVSTLKIQRTERGDSAVYLCASSLGLYNEQFFGPGTRLTVL.

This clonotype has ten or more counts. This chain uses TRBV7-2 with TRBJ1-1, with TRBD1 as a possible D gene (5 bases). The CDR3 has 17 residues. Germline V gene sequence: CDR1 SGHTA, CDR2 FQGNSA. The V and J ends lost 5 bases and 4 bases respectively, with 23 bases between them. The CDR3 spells CASSPTFGWGSGTEAFF. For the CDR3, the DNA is TGTGCCAGCAGCCCGACCTTTGGCTGGGGGTCGGGCACTGAAGCTTTCTTT.